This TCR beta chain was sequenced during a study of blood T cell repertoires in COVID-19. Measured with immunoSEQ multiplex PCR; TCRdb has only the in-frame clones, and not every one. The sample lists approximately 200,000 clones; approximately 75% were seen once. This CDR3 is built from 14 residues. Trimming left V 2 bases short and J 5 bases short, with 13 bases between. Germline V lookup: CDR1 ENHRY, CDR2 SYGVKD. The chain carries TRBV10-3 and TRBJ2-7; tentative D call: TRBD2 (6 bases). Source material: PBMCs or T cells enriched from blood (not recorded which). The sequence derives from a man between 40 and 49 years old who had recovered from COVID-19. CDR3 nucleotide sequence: TGTGCCATCAGTGAGAGGGGCAGGGAGGACGAGCAGTACTTC. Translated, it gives CAISERGREDEQYF.